This paragraph reports one T cell receptor beta chain. Its antigen remains unidentified. Base qualities are not provided; no much larger clone lies one nucleotide away. The data derive from a study of T cell responses to AZD1222 COVID-19 vaccine (dated by TCRdb to the early 2020s). In the study overall: TCR sequencing was performed for approximately 240 trial participants, of whom some 200 were given two doses of AZD1222 and around 25 were given two doses of MenACWY control vaccine. Trial participants were enrolled into age subgroups of 18-55, 56-69 and 70-plus years, which contained approximately 150, 28 and 58 TCR-sequenced participants, respectively. Beyond this particular receptor, the publication reports: Because no day 14 peak-response samples were available, the repertoires could be characterized only after the peak T cell response. Most participants were white British and females outnumbered males, and the authors suggested that clonal diversity may have been underestimated. CD4 TCRs associated with the vaccine covered the entire spike protein, and the dominant responses were in regions 160-218 and 743-854. In the small 56-69-year group, the increase in depth fell short of significance, most likely because of low power. Nearly half of unique spike-specific TCRs reportedly recognized epitopes outside regions mutated in the B.1.351 and B.1.1.7 variants. After two AZD1222 doses, spike-specific TCR breadth and depth were significantly higher than at day 0 and than in MenACWY recipients. Conclusions about previously exposed vaccinees are limited, since just five or six AZD1222 recipients were seropositive for SARS-CoV-2 at baseline.

Reading the label with the study, this specimen's time point is: about 28 days (+/-7) after the second vaccine dose. Because spike-specific TCR depth and breadth did not differ between the two schedules, AZD1222 recipients who got a second dose at roughly 4 weeks were pooled with those who got a second dose at roughly 12 weeks. Vaccinee samples were obtained from the UK trials COV001 and COV002, which included a single-blind randomized controlled phase 2/3 trial of AZD1222 (ChAdOx1 nCoV-19) in healthy adults. For TCRbeta chain sequencing, PBMC samples were collected from trial participants at day 0 and at day 28 after the second dose. CDR1 and CDR2 are read off the germline V gene as ENHRY and SYGVKD. V is cut by 3 bases and J by 10 bases, and the space between the germline ends is 16 bases. The CDR3 spans 15 residues, from the cysteine through the phenylalanine. CDR3 DNA is the only sequence kept; it has 45 bases, read in frame from the first base.

The CDR3 regions of human TCRbeta chains were subjected to immunosequencing. In the paper's pipeline: TCRs in the repertoires were compared against a reference library of SARS-CoV-2-specific TCRs that had been generated with the MIRA antigen-specificity platform. Breadth was defined as the fraction of unique TCRs that were SARS-CoV-2-associated, and depth was defined as the fraction of total T cells that were SARS-CoV-2-associated. Each spike-specific TCR was assigned to its reactive spike region and to a CD4 or CD8 class using the MIRA data. Log10-transformed breadth and depth values were compared by one-way ANOVA with Sidak's multiple comparisons tests. Here the immuneACCESS table is served through TCRdb, limited to in-frame sequences with V and J called. Missing clones are a known gap in these copies; in checked studies unresolved V genes cover under half, and the rest lacks a known reason. The D gene and trimming were derived from the DNA, and the V and J assignments and clone size from that table. Recorded for this sample are fewer than 150,000 clones; nearly 90% of them occurred a single time. Of the sample, around a tenth falls within the top ten clones.

This TCR derives from an adult who received the AZD1222 COVID-19 vaccine. The sequenced sample was peripheral blood, obtained 28 days after the second AZD1222 dose. This chain joins TRBV10-3 to TRBJ1-6; perhaps TRBD1 is the D gene, with 5 bases matching. The nucleotides are TGTGCCATCAGTGAAGGTGGGAGGGGAGGGTCACCCCTCCACTTT. Its coded protein is CAISEGGRGGSPLHF.